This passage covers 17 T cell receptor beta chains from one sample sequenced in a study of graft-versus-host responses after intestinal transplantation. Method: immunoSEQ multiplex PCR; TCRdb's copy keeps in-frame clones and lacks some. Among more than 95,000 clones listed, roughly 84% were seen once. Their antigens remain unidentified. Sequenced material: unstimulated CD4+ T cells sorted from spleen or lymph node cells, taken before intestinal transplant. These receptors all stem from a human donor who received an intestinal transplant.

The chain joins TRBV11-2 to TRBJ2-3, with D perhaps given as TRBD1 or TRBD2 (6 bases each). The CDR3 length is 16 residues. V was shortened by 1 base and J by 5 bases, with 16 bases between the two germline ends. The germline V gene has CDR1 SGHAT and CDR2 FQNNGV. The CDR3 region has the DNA TGTGCCAGCAGCTTAGTTTACGGGGGCTTGGTAGATACGCAGTATTTT. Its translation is CASSLVYGGLVDTQYF.

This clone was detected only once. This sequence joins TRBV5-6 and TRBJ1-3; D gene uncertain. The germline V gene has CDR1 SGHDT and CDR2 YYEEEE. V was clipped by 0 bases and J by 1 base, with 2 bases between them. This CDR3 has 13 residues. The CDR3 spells CASSLESGNTIYF. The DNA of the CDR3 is TGTGCCAGCAGCTTGGAATCTGGAAACACCATATATTTT. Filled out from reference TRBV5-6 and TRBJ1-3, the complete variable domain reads DAGVTQSPTHLIKTRGQQVTLRCSPKSGHDTVSWYQQALGQGPQFIFQYYEEEERQRGNFPDRFSGHQFPNYSSELNVNALLLGDSALYLCASSLESGNTIYFGEGSWLTVV.

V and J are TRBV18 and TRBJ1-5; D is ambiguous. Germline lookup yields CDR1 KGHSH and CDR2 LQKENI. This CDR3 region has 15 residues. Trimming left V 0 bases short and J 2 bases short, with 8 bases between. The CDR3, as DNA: TGTGCCAGCTCACCACCAGGGTGGGGCAATCAGCCCCAGCATTTT. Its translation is CASSPPGWGNQPQHF.

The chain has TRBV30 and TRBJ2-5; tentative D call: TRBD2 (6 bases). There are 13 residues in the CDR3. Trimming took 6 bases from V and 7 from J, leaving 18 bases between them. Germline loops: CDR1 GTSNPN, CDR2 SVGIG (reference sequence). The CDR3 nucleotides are TGTGCCTGCTATGGGGCGGGAATCGGGACCCAGTACTTC. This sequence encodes CACYGAGIGTQYF.

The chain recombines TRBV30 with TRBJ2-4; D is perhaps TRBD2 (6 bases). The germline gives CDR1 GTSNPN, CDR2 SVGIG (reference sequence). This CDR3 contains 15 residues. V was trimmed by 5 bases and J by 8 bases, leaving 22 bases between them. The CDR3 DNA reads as TGTGCCTGGTCAAGAGGTTGGGGGGTAGAGGACATTCAGTACTTC. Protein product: CAWSRGWGVEDIQYF. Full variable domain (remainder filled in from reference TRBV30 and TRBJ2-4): SQTIHQWPATLVQPVGSPLSLECTVEGTSNPNLYWYRQAAGRGLQLLFYSVGIGQISSEVPQNLSASRPQDRQFILSSKKLLLSDSGFYLCAWSRGWGVEDIQYFGAGTRLSVL.

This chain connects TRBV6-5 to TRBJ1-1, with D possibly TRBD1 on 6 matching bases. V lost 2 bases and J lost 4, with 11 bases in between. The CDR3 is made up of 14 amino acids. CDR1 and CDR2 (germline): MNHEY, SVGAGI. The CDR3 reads CASSYKGGSTEAFF. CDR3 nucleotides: TGTGCCAGCAGTTACAAGGGGGGGTCCACTGAAGCTTTCTTT.

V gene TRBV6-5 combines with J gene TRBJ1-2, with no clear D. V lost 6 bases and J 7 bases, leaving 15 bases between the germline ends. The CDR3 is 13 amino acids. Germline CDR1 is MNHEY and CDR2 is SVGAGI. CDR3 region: CASSPRAAGGYTF. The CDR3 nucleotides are TGTGCCAGCAGCCCACGGGCGGCGGGTGGCTACACCTTC.

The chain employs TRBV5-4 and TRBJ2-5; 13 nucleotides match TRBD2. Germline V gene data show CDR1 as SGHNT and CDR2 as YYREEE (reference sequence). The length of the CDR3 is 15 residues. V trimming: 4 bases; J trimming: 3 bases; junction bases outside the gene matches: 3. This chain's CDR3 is CASSQGLAGEETQYF. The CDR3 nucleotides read TGTGCCAGCAGCCAAGGACTAGCGGGGGAAGAGACCCAGTACTTC.

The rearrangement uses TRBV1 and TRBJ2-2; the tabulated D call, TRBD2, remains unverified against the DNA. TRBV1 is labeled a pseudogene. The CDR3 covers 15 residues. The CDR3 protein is CTSSPLAGGTGELFF. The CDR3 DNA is TGCACCAGCAGCCCGCTAGCGGGGGGCACCGGGGAGCTGTTTTTT.

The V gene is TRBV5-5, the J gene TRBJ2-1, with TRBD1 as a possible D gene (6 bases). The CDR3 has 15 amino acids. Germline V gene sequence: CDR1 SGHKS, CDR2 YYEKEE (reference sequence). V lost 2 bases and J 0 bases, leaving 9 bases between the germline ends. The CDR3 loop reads CASSFQGSSYNEQFF. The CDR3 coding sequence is TGTGCCAGCAGCTTCCAGGGGAGCTCCTACAATGAGCAGTTCTTC.

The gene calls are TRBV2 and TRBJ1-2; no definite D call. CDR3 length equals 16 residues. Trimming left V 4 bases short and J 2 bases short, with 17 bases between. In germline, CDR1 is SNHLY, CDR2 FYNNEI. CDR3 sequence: CASSATSWVLNYGYTF. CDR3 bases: TGTGCCAGCAGTGCTACGTCCTGGGTGCTGAACTATGGCTACACCTTC.

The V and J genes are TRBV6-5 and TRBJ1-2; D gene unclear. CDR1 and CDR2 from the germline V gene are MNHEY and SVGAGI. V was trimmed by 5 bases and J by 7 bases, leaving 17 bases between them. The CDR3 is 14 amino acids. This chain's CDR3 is CASSPGNPPLGYTF. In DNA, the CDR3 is TGTGCCAGCAGTCCCGGGAACCCACCACTTGGCTACACCTTC.

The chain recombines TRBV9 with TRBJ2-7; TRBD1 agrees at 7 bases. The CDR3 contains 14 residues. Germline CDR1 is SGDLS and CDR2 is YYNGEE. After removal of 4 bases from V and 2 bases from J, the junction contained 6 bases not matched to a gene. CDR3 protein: CASSSGGQPYEQYF. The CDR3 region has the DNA TGTGCCAGCAGCTCAGGGGGACAACCCTACGAGCAGTACTTC.

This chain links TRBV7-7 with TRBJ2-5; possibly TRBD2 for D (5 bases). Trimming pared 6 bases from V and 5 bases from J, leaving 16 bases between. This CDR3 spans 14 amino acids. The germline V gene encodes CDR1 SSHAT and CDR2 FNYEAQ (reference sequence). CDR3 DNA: TGTGCCAGCAGTCCGACGCGGGTGTCGGAGACCCAGTACTTC. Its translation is CASSPTRVSETQYF.

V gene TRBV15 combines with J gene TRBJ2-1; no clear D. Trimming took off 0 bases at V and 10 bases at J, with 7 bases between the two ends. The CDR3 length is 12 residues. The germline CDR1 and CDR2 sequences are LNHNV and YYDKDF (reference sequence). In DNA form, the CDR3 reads TGTGCCACCAGCAGAGATCCCCTAGAGCAGTTCTTC. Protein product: CATSRDPLEQFF.

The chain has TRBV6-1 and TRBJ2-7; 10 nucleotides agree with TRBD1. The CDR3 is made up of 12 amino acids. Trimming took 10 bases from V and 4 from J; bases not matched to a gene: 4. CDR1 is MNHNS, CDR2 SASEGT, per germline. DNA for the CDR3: TGTGCCACCCGGGACAGGGGTTACGAGCAGTACTTC. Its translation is CATRDRGYEQYF.

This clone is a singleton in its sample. In nucleotides, the CDR3 is TGTGCCAGCAGTTCCGTGCGTACAGGGGGCCCTAGGAATGAGCAGTTCTTC. This sequence encodes CASSSVRTGGPRNEQFF. The chain recombines TRBV27 with TRBJ2-1, with TRBD1 matching 9 bases. V shed 4 bases and J 7 bases; nucleotides not matched to a gene: 14. The length of the CDR3 is 17 residues. Germline-derived CDR1 and CDR2 are MNHEY and SMNVEV (reference sequence).